What follows are 22 T cell receptor beta chains derived from one specimen sequenced in a study of T-cell memory formation after mild COVID-19. Each CDR3 protein gets one entry after TCRdb re-called the 5' RACE reads with MiXCR. The sample comprises fewer than 650,000 distinct CDR3 sequences, 15% to 20% of which are singletons, and around 7.8% rests with the top ten. The sequenced sample consisted of PBMCs or a T cell subset sorted from them (not recorded which). These receptors were taken from an adult woman who had mild COVID-19 (a few samples of this study predate the infection). Cell type and time point are not known.

J is TRBJ2-1 and V is TRBV7-2, with 7 bases matching TRBD1. The CDR3 is made up of 14 amino acids. The V and J ends lost 5 bases and 7 bases, in that order; junction bases with no gene match: 8. The germline CDR1 and CDR2 sequences are SGHTA and FQGNSA. CDR3 in amino acids: CASSLKQGRNEQFF. The CDR3, as DNA: TGTGCCAGCAGCCTTAAACAGGGGCGGAATGAGCAGTTCTTC.

A few counts support this clonotype. The chain uses TRBV7-9 and TRBJ2-1; 11 positions match TRBD2. Losses at the gene ends were 3 bases for V and 3 bases for J; bases not matched to a gene: 4. Germline-derived CDR1 and CDR2 are SEHNR and FQNEAQ (reference sequence). The CDR3 is 16 amino acids. The CDR3 bases are TGTGCCAGCAGCTTTGTAGCGGGAGGGATCTACAATGAGCAGTTCTTC. This gives the protein CASSFVAGGIYNEQFF.

This rearrangement joins TRBV27 to TRBJ1-5; weak D call: TRBD1 (5 bases). CDR1 MNHEY and CDR2 SMNVEV come from the germline V gene (reference sequence). This CDR3 contains 16 residues. The V end lost 5 bases, the J end lost 0 bases, and 14 bases lay between the germline ends. In DNA form, the CDR3 reads TGTGCCAGCAGTACCTCGGGACGGTATAGCAATCAGCCCCAGCATTTT. Its translation: CASSTSGRYSNQPQHF.

This clonotype has only a few counts. This chain joins TRBV18 and TRBJ1-2; weak D call: TRBD1 (5 bases). The CDR3 totals 13 residues. The germline V and J ends were trimmed by 3 bases and 12 bases, with 17 bases remaining between them. Germline values: CDR1 KGHSH, CDR2 LQKENI. The CDR3 DNA reads as TGTGCCAGCTCACCGCAGGGAACGAACTTCGACACCTTC. Translated, it gives CASSPQGTNFDTF.

The chain joins TRBV4-1 to TRBJ1-1, with D possibly matching TRBD1 (5 bases). The CDR3 has 17 amino acids. V lost 1 base to trimming and J lost 4 bases, with 19 bases between them. Germline loops: CDR1 MGHRA, CDR2 YSYEKL. The CDR3 loop reads CASSQGPGSGRSTEAFF. The CDR3 region has the DNA TGCGCCAGCAGCCAAGGCCCCGGGTCGGGACGAAGCACTGAAGCTTTCTTT.

The V and J genes are TRBV4-1 and TRBJ1-2, with D possibly being TRBD1 (5 bases). The CDR3 extends over 17 amino acids. Trimming removed 1 base at V and 1 base at J, with 16 bases between. Germline CDR1 reads MGHRA; CDR2 reads YSYEKL. CDR3 nucleotides: TGCGCCAGCAGCCAAGCTGACCGGGACCGATTTAACTATGGCTACACCTTC. Its protein is CASSQADRDRFNYGYTF.

This clonotype was picked up many times. This rearrangement joins TRBV5-1 to TRBJ2-3; 8 bases match TRBD1. V was clipped by 0 bases and J by 0 bases; unmatched bases: 3. The CDR3 has 16 residues. CDR1 and CDR2 from the germline V gene are SGHRS and YFSETQ. The CDR3 is CASSLGTGSSTDTQYF. CDR3 nucleotide sequence: TGCGCCAGCAGCTTGGGGACAGGGTCGAGCACAGATACGCAGTATTTT.

V gene TRBV30 combines with J gene TRBJ1-2; TRBD1 is a possible D gene (5 bases). The CDR3 totals 15 residues. V lost 0 bases, J lost 8 bases, and 19 bases lay in between. Germline assignment: CDR1 GTSNPN and CDR2 SVGIG (reference sequence). CDR3 sequence: CAWSVRGVPGWGYTF. The CDR3 nucleotides read TGTGCCTGGAGTGTACGAGGGGTTCCGGGCTGGGGCTACACCTTC.

This clonotype was picked up one time. V is TRBV12-3 or TRBV12-4 and J is TRBJ2-7; D may be TRBD1 (6 bases). The V end was cut by 3 bases, the J end by 6 bases, with 12 bases between. This CDR3 contains 13 residues. The CDR3 is CASSFKVGAEQYF. The CDR3 DNA is TGTGCCAGCAGTTTTAAGGTGGGGGCCGAGCAGTACTTC.

This clonotype was counted between two and nine times. The chain combines TRBV5-1 with TRBJ2-3; 11 bases are shared with TRBD2. CDR1 SGHRS and CDR2 YFSETQ come from the germline V gene. The CDR3 is made up of 16 amino acids. The V segment lost 4 bases and the J segment 5 bases; nucleotides outside the gene matches: 9. The CDR3 DNA is TGCGCCAGCAGCCCGACTAGCGGGGAGGGACGAGATACGCAGTATTTT. Its protein is CASSPTSGEGRDTQYF.

V is TRBV11-1 and J is TRBJ1-1; maybe TRBD1 (5 bases). The CDR3 spans 13 residues. From germline, CDR1 is SGHAT and CDR2 FQDESV (reference sequence). Trimming removed 6 bases at V and 1 base at J, with 9 bases between. DNA for the CDR3: TGTGCCAGCAGGGGACGGAGGAACACTGAAGCTTTCTTT. Translation: CASRGRRNTEAFF.

The chain has TRBV5-1 and TRBJ2-3; 9 bases are shared with TRBD2. The CDR3 length is 15 residues. V dropped 5 bases and J dropped 4; count of bases not matched to a gene: 8. Looked up from germline, CDR1 is SGHRS and CDR2 is YFSETQ. CDR3 DNA sequence: TGCGCCAGCAGTTGGTTAGCGGGAGAATCAGATACGCAGTATTTT. This sequence encodes CASSWLAGESDTQYF.

This chain joins TRBV5-5 and TRBJ2-7, with unresolved D. The V end was cut by 4 bases, the J end by 5 bases, with 10 bases between. The V gene's germline CDR1 is SGHKS and CDR2 YYEKEE (reference sequence). The length of the CDR3 is 12 residues. The CDR3 here is CASSPNIHEQYF. The DNA for the CDR3 is TGTGCCAGCAGCCCCAATATACACGAGCAGTACTTC. The full variable domain, with the rest looked up from reference TRBV5-5 and TRBJ2-7, is DAGVTQSPTHLIKTRGQQVTLRCSPISGHKSVSWYQQVLGQGPQFIFQYYEKEERGRGNFPDRFSARQFPNYSSELNVNALLLGDSALYLCASSPNIHEQYFGPGTRLTVT.

This clonotype has only a few counts. The rearrangement uses TRBV29-1 and TRBJ1-5, with D unclear. Germline assignment: CDR1 SQVTM and CDR2 ANQGSEA. V lost 4 bases to trimming and J lost 6 bases, with 13 bases between them. There are 13 residues in the CDR3. CDR3 DNA sequence: TGCAGCGTTGCTTTGGGTTGGGGTCAGCCCCAGCATTTT. This encodes CSVALGWGQPQHF.

This clonotype was found a few times. This sequence joins TRBV18 and TRBJ2-7, with a possible D match to TRBD1 (6 bases). This CDR3 has 14 amino acids. The germline gives CDR1 KGHSH, CDR2 LQKENI. Trimming pared 7 bases from V and 1 base from J, leaving 14 bases between. The CDR3 region is CASFNRVGSYEQYF. CDR3 DNA sequence: TGTGCCAGCTTCAACAGGGTGGGGTCCTACGAGCAGTACTTC.

A few counts support this clonotype. This chain's CDR3 is CASSPAWGPSTDTQYF. The CDR3 DNA follows: TGTGCCAGCAGTCCAGCGTGGGGGCCCAGCACAGATACGCAGTATTTT. The V gene is TRBV7-9, the J gene TRBJ2-3, with a weak D call TRBD1 (6 bases). Germline V gene lookup returns CDR1 SEHNR and CDR2 FQNEAQ (reference sequence). The CDR3 consists of 16 residues. V lost 6 bases, J lost 0 bases, and 16 bases lay in between. Combining the CDR3 with reference TRBV7-9 and TRBJ2-3 gives the whole variable domain DTGVSQNPRHKITKRGQNVTFRCDPISEHNRLYWYRQTLGQGPEFLTYFQNEAQLEKSRLLSDRFSAERPKGSFSTLEIQRTEQGDSAMYLCASSPAWGPSTDTQYFGPGTRLTVL.

This clonotype has more than one count but fewer than ten. V and J are TRBV12-3 or TRBV12-4 and TRBJ2-3, with 12 bases fitting TRBD2. The CDR3 has 15 residues. V gave up 5 bases and J gave up 2 bases; unmatched junction bases: 2. For the CDR3, the DNA is TGTGCCAGCAGTCGACTAGCGGGGGCCACAGATACGCAGTATTTT. Protein product: CASSRLAGATDTQYF.

In this sample, this clonotype turned up a few times. V usage is TRBV7-2 and J usage is TRBJ2-1; TRBD1 or TRBD2 may be the D gene (5 bases each). CDR3 length: 15 residues. Germline CDR1 SGHTA, CDR2 FQGNSA. V lost 3 bases to trimming and J lost 12 bases, with 21 bases between them. The CDR3 is CASSFRIGETTPQFF. The CDR3 DNA reads TGTGCCAGCAGCTTCAGAATAGGGGAGACTACACCGCAGTTCTTC. Drawing the rest from reference TRBV7-2 and TRBJ2-1, the complete variable domain is GAGVSQSPSNKVTEKGKDVELRCDPISGHTALYWYRQSLGQGLEFLIYFQGNSAPDKSGLPSDRFSAERTGGSVSTLTIQRTQQEDSAVYLCASSFRIGETTPQFFGPGTRLTVL.

V is TRBV7-8 and J is TRBJ2-1; tentatively, D is TRBD2 (6 bases). The CDR3 covers 15 residues. Germline V CDR1 and CDR2: SGHVS, FQNEAQ. Trimming shortened V by 1 base and J by 4 bases, and 11 bases separated the two germline ends. CDR3 bases: TGTGCCAGCAGCTTAGACGCGGGATTTTACAATGAGCAGTTCTTC. As protein: CASSLDAGFYNEQFF.

This clonotype showed up just a few times. The chain has TRBV20-1 and TRBJ1-1; D is ambiguous. V was clipped by 2 bases and J by 0 bases, with 10 bases between them. In germline, CDR1 is DFQATT, CDR2 SNEGSKA (reference sequence). CDR3 size: 14 residues. CDR3 amino acids: CSARLSNMNTEAFF. The DNA for the CDR3 is TGCAGTGCTAGATTAAGTAATATGAACACTGAAGCTTTCTTT.

This clonotype was counted between two and nine times. This sequence joins TRBV12-3 or TRBV12-4 and TRBJ2-1; 10 bases map to TRBD2. This CDR3 has 18 residues. V lost 0 bases and J lost 7; bases outside the gene matches: 12. CDR3 sequence reads: CASSLARVAGGPWNEQFF. CDR3 coding DNA: TGTGCCAGCAGTTTAGCGCGGGTAGCGGGGGGCCCCTGGAATGAGCAGTTCTTC.

This clonotype occurred a few times. This sequence joins TRBV4-3 and TRBJ1-3; no reliable D call. Germline V lookup: CDR1 LGHNA, CDR2 YSLEER. V lost 1 base and J 1 base, leaving 11 bases between the germline ends. The CDR3 is 16 residues long. The CDR3 sequence is CASSQGVGDSGNTIYF. The DNA of the CDR3 is TGCGCCAGCAGCCAAGGGGTCGGGGATTCTGGAAACACCATATATTTT.